The next 21 T cell receptor beta chains were all read from a single sample in a study of T cells after posttransplantation cyclophosphamide. The data were produced by immunoSEQ multiplex PCR, yet TCRdb's version contains in-frame clones alone and is incomplete. The sample includes 25,000 to 35,000 clones, none of them occurring once. What was sequenced was PBMCs. These receptors all stem from a woman aged 25 to 39 in good health and a related stem cell transplant donor.

This clone was seen a handful of times. The chain uses TRBV12-3 or TRBV12-4 and TRBJ2-5; 10 nucleotides line up with TRBD1. J gave up 3 bases and V 4 bases, and 8 bases lay outside the gene matches. This CDR3 comprises 16 residues. The CDR3 here is CASSWITGTGEETQYF. The CDR3 DNA sequence: TGTGCCAGCAGTTGGATTACCGGGACAGGGGAAGAGACCCAGTACTTC.

This clone came up many times. V and J are TRBV4-1 and TRBJ2-7; tentatively, D is TRBD2 (6 bases). Trimming stripped 2 bases from V and 1 base from J, with 18 bases between. CDR1 and CDR2 (germline): MGHRA, YSYEKL. CDR3 size: 17 residues. CDR3 bases: TGCGCCAGCAGCCAACCTCTAACGGGACTTACGTCCTACGAGCAGTACTTC. It codes for CASSQPLTGLTSYEQYF.

This clone was seen a few times. The chain employs TRBV4-1 and TRBJ2-6; 9 positions match TRBD1. CDR1 and CDR2 (germline): MGHRA, YSYEKL. The CDR3 has 20 residues. V lost 3 bases to trimming and J lost 2 bases; unmatched junction nucleotides: 14. The CDR3 sequence: CASSHPLGRTGVAGANVLTF. DNA for the CDR3: TGCGCCAGCAGCCATCCCTTAGGGAGGACAGGGGTAGCTGGGGCCAACGTCCTGACTTTC.

This clone came up many times. The chain joins TRBV12-3 or TRBV12-4 to TRBJ1-4; D gene ambiguous. The CDR3 sequence is 15 residues long. V was cut by 0 bases and J by 10 bases, with 15 bases left in between. DNA of the CDR3: TGTGCCAGCAGTTTAGCGCACCGGCCCCGGGGAAAACTGTTTTTT. This codes for CASSLAHRPRGKLFF.

In this sample, this clone turned up many times. This chain links TRBV19 with TRBJ1-1; the D is unclear. This CDR3 comprises 15 residues. With 4 bases removed from V and 0 bases from J, the gap between germline ends came to 12 bases. Germline lookup yields CDR1 LNHDA and CDR2 SQIVND (reference sequence). CDR3 sequence reads: CASSRIEGLNTEAFF. Here the CDR3 DNA reads TGTGCCAGTAGTAGAATTGAAGGTCTGAACACTGAAGCTTTCTTT.

This clone was counted at least ten times. The CDR3 region is CASSTQGNQPQHF. CDR3 coding DNA: TGTGCCAGCAGTACCCAGGGGAATCAGCCCCAGCATTTT. The genes are TRBV27 and TRBJ1-5; D perhaps matches TRBD1 (6 bases). Germline CDR1 MNHEY, CDR2 SMNVEV (reference sequence). This CDR3 region has 13 residues. V was shortened by 5 bases and J by 4 bases, with 9 bases between the two germline ends.

This clone was found many times. The J gene is TRBJ1-1, the V gene TRBV5-6; D may be TRBD1 (6 bases). This CDR3 has 13 residues. Trimming stripped 7 bases from V and 4 bases from J, with 14 bases between. CDR1 and CDR2 from the germline V gene are SGHDT and YYEEEE. The chain's CDR3 is CASRGQSFTEAFF. CDR3 sequence (DNA): TGTGCCAGCCGCGGACAGTCCTTCACTGAAGCTTTCTTT. The full variable domain, its missing parts supplied by reference TRBV5-6 and TRBJ1-1, is DAGVTQSPTHLIKTRGQQVTLRCSPKSGHDTVSWYQQALGQGPQFIFQYYEEEERQRGNFPDRFSGHQFPNYSSELNVNALLLGDSALYLCASRGQSFTEAFFGQGTRLTVV.

This clone was picked up many times. The V call is TRBV6-6, the J call TRBJ2-5; 7 nucleotides align to TRBD1. The CDR3 is 14 amino acids. J lost 2 bases, V lost 7 bases, and 7 bases had no gene match. From germline, CDR1 is MNHNY and CDR2 SVGAGI (reference sequence). Here the CDR3 reads CASNLPGQQETQYF. The DNA of the CDR3 is TGTGCCAGCAACCTCCCGGGACAGCAAGAGACCCAGTACTTC.

In its sample, this clone was seen many times. The chain employs TRBV19 and TRBJ1-2; D perhaps matches TRBD1 (6 bases). The V gene lost 4 bases and the J gene lost 1 base, with 10 bases spanning the gap. Per germline, CDR1 LNHDA and CDR2 SQIVND (reference sequence). This CDR3 has 14 residues. The CDR3 is CASSKSRGNYGYTF. The CDR3 nucleotides are TGTGCCAGTAGTAAGTCCAGGGGTAACTATGGCTACACCTTC.

This clone came up a few times. The rearrangement uses TRBV30 and TRBJ1-6; D is undetermined. CDR3 size: 13 residues. CDR1 and CDR2 (germline): GTSNPN, SVGIG (reference sequence). The germline V and J ends were trimmed by 2 bases and 8 bases, with 10 bases remaining between them. The CDR3 reads CAWSYKSDSPLHF. As DNA, the CDR3 is TGTGCCTGGAGTTACAAAAGCGATTCACCCCTCCACTTT. The whole variable domain, filled in from reference TRBV30 and TRBJ1-6, reads SQTIHQWPATLVQPVGSPLSLECTVEGTSNPNLYWYRQAAGRGLQLLFYSVGIGQISSEVPQNLSASRPQDRQFILSSKKLLLSDSGFYLCAWSYKSDSPLHFGNGTRLTVT.

The sample holds a few counts of this clone. The chain has TRBV5-1 and TRBJ1-2; 7 bases fit TRBD1. The J segment lost 8 bases and the V segment lost 0 bases, leaving 4 bases of the junction unmatched. CDR1 is SGHRS, CDR2 YFSETQ, per germline. This CDR3 contains 13 residues. In DNA, the CDR3 is TGCGCCAGCAGCTTGGTACAGGGGCAAGGCTACACCTTC. It translates to CASSLVQGQGYTF.

Many counts were recorded for this clone. This rearrangement joins TRBV7-2 to TRBJ1-5; tentative D call: TRBD1 (6 bases). Per the germline V gene, CDR1 is SGHTA and CDR2 is FQGNSA. V gave up 9 bases and J gave up 6 bases, with 9 bases separating them. This CDR3 spans 11 amino acids. In DNA form, the CDR3 reads TGTGCCAGGAGGGGGAGTCAGCCCCAGCATTTT. It encodes CARRGSQPQHF. Filled out from reference TRBV7-2 and TRBJ1-5, the complete variable domain reads GAGVSQSPSNKVTEKGKDVELRCDPISGHTALYWYRQSLGQGLEFLIYFQGNSAPDKSGLPSDRFSAERTGGSVSTLTIQRTQQEDSAVYLCARRGSQPQHFGDGTRLSIL.

This clone was detected many times. The chain is built from TRBV7-2 and TRBJ2-5; TRBD2 matches 13 bases. J gave up 5 bases and V 5 bases, and 5 bases lay outside the gene matches. Germline V lookup: CDR1 SGHTA, CDR2 FQGNSA. The CDR3 covers 15 residues. The CDR3 sequence: CASSTSGGAFETQYF. For the CDR3, the DNA is TGTGCCAGCAGCACTAGCGGGGGGGCCTTCGAGACCCAGTACTTC.

This clone was found many times. This chain connects TRBV6-1 to TRBJ1-5; D is possibly TRBD1 (5 bases). CDR3 size: 18 residues. The germline V gene encodes CDR1 MNHNS and CDR2 SASEGT. Deletions cut 2 bases from V and 6 bases from J, with 23 bases between. The CDR3 nucleotides read TGTGCCAGCAGTGAACGGTATTTCTCCAGGGAAAGGGGTCAGCCCCAGCATTTT. The encoded protein is CASSERYFSRERGQPQHF.

At least ten counts were recorded for this clone. The rearrangement joins TRBV4-3 to TRBJ1-2; D perhaps matches TRBD1 (5 bases). The CDR3 extends over 15 amino acids. Germline CDR1 reads LGHNA; CDR2 reads YSLEER. Deletions cut 0 bases from V and 4 bases from J, with 12 bases between. CDR3 DNA: TGCGCCAGCAGCCAAGATAGGTCAGGGTTCTATGGCTACACCTTC. This codes for CASSQDRSGFYGYTF.

This clone was counted only a few times. V and J are TRBV30 and TRBJ1-2, with 8 bases that match TRBD1. Looked up from germline, CDR1 is GTSNPN and CDR2 is SVGIG (reference sequence). V dropped 5 bases and J dropped 7; count of bases not matched to a gene: 3. The CDR3 spans 11 residues. CDR3: CAWGQGVGYTF. The CDR3 DNA sequence: TGTGCCTGGGGACAGGGTGTTGGCTACACCTTC.

Only a few counts were recorded for this clone. The chain carries TRBV4-2 and TRBJ1-5; unclear D gene. The CDR3 covers 16 residues. Germline V gene data show CDR1 as LGHNA and CDR2 as YNFKEQ. Trimming shortened V by 0 bases and J by 6 bases, and 15 bases separated the two germline ends. In DNA form, the CDR3 reads TGTGCCAGCAGCCAAGATAAAGCAGAACCGGGTCAGCCCCAGCATTTT. Translated, it gives CASSQDKAEPGQPQHF.

At least ten counts were recorded for this clone. The J gene is TRBJ1-2, the V gene TRBV7-9, with D maybe TRBD1 (5 bases). The CDR3 contains 14 residues. V was pared by 5 bases and J by 5 bases, with 15 bases between. CDR1 and CDR2 from the germline V gene are SEHNR and FQNEAQ (reference sequence). CDR3 nucleotide sequence: TGTGCCAGCAGCGGGTGGCAGGGTGTTTATGGCTACACCTTC. It codes for CASSGWQGVYGYTF.

This clone was seen a few times. V and J are TRBV5-1 and TRBJ1-6; TRBD1 matches at 12 bases. V was pared by 0 bases and J by 10 bases, with 5 bases of the junction left unmatched. This CDR3 has 16 residues. Germline values: CDR1 SGHRS, CDR2 YFSETQ. The CDR3 DNA sequence: TGCGCCAGCAGCTTGGAGGGACAGGGGGCGTTATCACCCCTCCACTTT. Encoded protein: CASSLEGQGALSPLHF.

This clone was recorded at least ten times. CDR3 bases: TGTGCCAGCAGGGCAGGGGGCATTGGGCTGAACACTGAAGCTTTCTTT. Translated: CASRAGGIGLNTEAFF. The gene calls are TRBV2 and TRBJ1-1; TRBD1 matches 8 bases. This CDR3 contains 16 residues. V was clipped by 6 bases and J by 0 bases; unmatched bases: 9. CDR1 SNHLY and CDR2 FYNNEI come from the germline V gene.

The chain joins TRBV15 to TRBJ2-3, with 7 bases lining up with TRBD2. The CDR3 loop spans 12 amino acids. Germline CDR1 and CDR2: LNHNV and YYDKDF (reference sequence). The ends lost 7 bases at V and 6 bases at J; junction bases unmatched: 4. The CDR3 DNA reads TGTGCCACCATCATTAGCGGGGATACGCAGTATTTT. Encoded protein: CATIISGDTQYF.